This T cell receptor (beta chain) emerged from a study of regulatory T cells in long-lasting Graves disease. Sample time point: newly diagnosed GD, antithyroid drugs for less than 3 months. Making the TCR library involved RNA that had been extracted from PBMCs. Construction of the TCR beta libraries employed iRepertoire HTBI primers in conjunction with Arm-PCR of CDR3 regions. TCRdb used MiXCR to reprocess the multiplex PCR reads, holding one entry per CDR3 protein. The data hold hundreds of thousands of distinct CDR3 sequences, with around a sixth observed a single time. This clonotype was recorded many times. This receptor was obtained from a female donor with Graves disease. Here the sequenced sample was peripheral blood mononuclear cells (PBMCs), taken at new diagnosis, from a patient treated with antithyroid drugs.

The CDR3 sequence: CASSEAVETSGSYEQYF. The DNA for the CDR3 is TGTGCCAGCAGTGAAGCCGTGGAGACTAGCGGCTCCTACGAGCAGTACTTC. The rearrangement links TRBV2 to TRBJ2-7; 9 bases line up with TRBD2. The trim removed 0 bases at V and 0 bases at J, leaving 6 bases unmatched. Germline-derived CDR1 and CDR2 are SNHLY and FYNNEI. The CDR3 spans 17 residues.